This T cell receptor (beta chain) stems from a study of blood T cells in healthy people across ages. Study-wide results and caveats: Per million T cells, TCR beta diversity dropped about linearly as age rose. Estimated diversity across one million T cells was deemed an underestimate.

This clonotype was recorded a few times. Antigen: not known. Alongside a J-beta primer mix, a sample-barcoded 5' primer served in a second PCR lasting roughly 6 to 12 cycles. Using its own MiXCR run on the 5' RACE reads, TCRdb lists one record per CDR3 protein. This sample has roughly 1.4 million distinct CDR3 sequences, with approximately 59% found just once. The sequencing input was blood. The source of this sequence is a man aged 18 to 30 in good health.

The CDR3 here is CASRDGNYGYTF. The CDR3 bases are TGTGCCAGCAGGGACGGTAACTATGGCTACACCTTC. The genes are TRBV28 and TRBJ1-2, with unresolved D. Per the germline V gene, CDR1 is MDHEN and CDR2 is SYDVKM. V was shortened by 6 bases and J by 1 base, with 6 bases between the two germline ends. This CDR3 has 12 amino acids.